The clone carrying this T cell receptor beta chain has just a few counts. Its antigen is unknown. V lost 6 bases and J lost 9, with 9 bases in between. The CDR3 sequence is 11 residues long. Germline V gene sequence: CDR1 MNHEY, CDR2 SVGEGT. These data originate in a study of naive and memory T cell subsets. The beta constant-region primer was an equimolar mix of two oligonucleotides covering TRBC1 and TRBC2. The ligated cDNA underwent four PCR rounds using SP2 and nested alpha and beta constant-region primers. TCRdb redid the calling of the UMI-ligation and nested PCR reads with MiXCR, one entry per CDR3 protein. The sample lists about 150,000 distinct CDR3 sequences, roughly 20% occurring once. Study-wide findings and caveats: Possibly reflecting memory cells re-expressing CD45RA, a few larger clonotypes occurred in naive repertoires, especially CD8.

The sequencing input was naive CD4+ T cells from blood. This clonotype originated in a human donor in good health. This rearrangement joins TRBV6-2 or TRBV6-3 to TRBJ2-1, with D unclear. Here the CDR3 DNA reads TGTGCCAGCAGCATAGTAAGTGAGCAGTTCTTC. This codes for CASSIVSEQFF.